Shown below are 20 T cell receptor beta chains from a single sample sequenced in a study of control samples from healthy donors and cancer patients (TCRdb year 2020). Library preparation was by the immunoSEQ multiplex PCR assay. Not all clones reach the TCRdb copy of this immuneACCESS table, which keeps in-frame sequences only. Checked studies attribute under half of the gap to unresolved V genes and leave the rest unexplained. The sample table shows 160,000 or so clones, and 96% are seen once. The leading ten clones occupy over 1% of the sample. Material: blood. The receptors were sampled from a woman aged 25 to 39 in good health.

V usage is TRBV28 and J usage is TRBJ1-2; possible D gene TRBD1, 6 bases. The CDR3 runs 15 residues. Germline V gene sequence: CDR1 MDHEN, CDR2 SYDVKM. V was trimmed by 10 bases and J by 1 base, leaving 19 bases between them. CDR3 nucleotide sequence: TGTGCCACCGTGACGTTGGAGGGGGGTAACTATGGCTACACCTTC. Translating gives CATVTLEGGNYGYTF.

The chain uses TRBV15 and TRBJ1-2; 7 nucleotides agree with TRBD1. This CDR3 is 15 amino acids long. CDR1 and CDR2 (germline): LNHNV, YYDKDF (reference sequence). V was pared by 1 base and J by 7 bases, with 9 bases of the junction left unmatched. The CDR3 loop reads CATSRGGTGTVGYTF. CDR3 nucleotides: TGTGCCACCAGCAGAGGGGGAACCGGGACAGTTGGCTACACCTTC.

The rearrangement joins TRBV3-1 (or the pseudogene TRBV3-2) to TRBJ1-1; possibly TRBD1 for D (5 bases). The germline V and J ends were trimmed by 8 bases and 0 bases, with 13 bases remaining between them. CDR3 length: 14 residues. CDR1 LGHDT and CDR2 YNNKEL come from the germline V gene (reference sequence). CDR3 DNA sequence: TGTGCCAGCCGCATCCGGGGGTTGAACACTGAAGCTTTCTTT. The encoded protein is CASRIRGLNTEAFF.

This clone was recorded once. The rearrangement links TRBV7-9 to TRBJ1-4; D call uncertain. Trimming removed 2 bases at V and 4 bases at J, with 8 bases between. CDR1 is SEHNR, CDR2 FQNEAQ, per germline (reference sequence). This CDR3 comprises 14 residues. The CDR3 reads CASSLRAVNEKLFF. Here the CDR3 DNA reads TGTGCCAGCAGCTTAAGGGCCGTTAATGAAAAACTGTTTTTT.

The chain employs TRBV5-1 and TRBJ1-5; D unresolved. V lost 5 bases, J lost 0 bases, and 6 bases lay in between. The CDR3 has 13 amino acids. The germline V gene has CDR1 SGHRS and CDR2 YFSETQ. The CDR3 sequence is CASRKDSNQPQHF. CDR3 coding DNA: TGCGCCAGCAGGAAAGATAGCAATCAGCCCCAGCATTTT.

The rearrangement uses TRBV14 and TRBJ1-4; possible D gene TRBD1, 6 bases. V dropped 4 bases and J dropped 7 bases, with 19 bases sitting between them. The CDR3 runs to 16 residues. Germline V gene data show CDR1 as SGHDN and CDR2 as FVKESK. The CDR3 DNA follows: TGTGCCAGCAGCCCCCAAGGGGGTGCAAATTCTGAAAAACTGTTTTTT. Residues: CASSPQGGANSEKLFF.

This chain connects TRBV9 to TRBJ1-2; the D is unclear. The CDR3 runs 12 residues. The V gene's germline CDR1 is SGDLS and CDR2 YYNGEE. Trimming removed 7 bases at V and 8 bases at J, with 15 bases between. The CDR3 protein is CASAGFRMGYTF. The CDR3 DNA is TGTGCCAGCGCCGGATTTCGAATGGGCTACACCTTC.

The chain employs TRBV29-1 and TRBJ1-4, with D possibly matching TRBD1 (6 bases). The CDR3 is 15 amino acids. Germline V lookup: CDR1 SQVTM, CDR2 ANQGSEA. The chain's CDR3 is CSYKGGTTTNEKLFF. The CDR3 DNA sequence: TGCAGTTACAAGGGGGGGACCACAACTAATGAAAAACTGTTTTTT. Drawing the rest from reference TRBV29-1 and TRBJ1-4, the complete variable domain is SAVISQKPSRDICQRGTSLTIQCQVDSQVTMMFWYRQQPGQSLTLIATANQGSEATYESGFVIDKFPISRPNLTFSTLTVSNMSPEDSSIYLCSYKGGTTTNEKLFFGSGTQLSVL.

The chain carries TRBV28 and TRBJ2-1; the D call may be TRBD1 or TRBD2 (5 bases each). This CDR3 has 14 residues. V was trimmed by 5 bases and J by 10 bases, leaving 18 bases between them. CDR1 is MDHEN, CDR2 SYDVKM, per germline. DNA of the CDR3: TGTGCCAGCAGTGTAACCGGGACGCCGGACGAGCAGTTCTTC. Protein: CASSVTGTPDEQFF.

The chain joins TRBV2 to TRBJ1-5; 8 bases are a match to TRBD1. Germline trimming cut 6 bases from V and 4 bases from J; bases unmatched to any gene: 8. The CDR3 is made up of 15 amino acids. Germline V gene data show CDR1 as SNHLY and CDR2 as FYNNEI. CDR3 region: CASSSGQGTNQPQHF. The CDR3 nucleotides are TGTGCCAGCAGCAGCGGACAGGGAACAAATCAGCCCCAGCATTTT.

V usage is TRBV2 and J usage is TRBJ2-7, with D tentatively TRBD2 (6 bases). V dropped 4 bases and J dropped 7 bases, with 20 bases sitting between them. Germline CDR1 SNHLY, CDR2 FYNNEI. This CDR3 is 15 amino acids long. The CDR3 is CASSGFRDSPREQYF. The CDR3 region has the DNA TGTGCCAGCAGTGGATTCCGGGACTCACCCAGGGAGCAGTACTTC.

V gene TRBV6-1 combines with J gene TRBJ2-2, with 8 nucleotides matching TRBD2. Trimming cost V 4 bases and J 1 base; bases outside gene matches: 8. The CDR3 loop spans 17 amino acids. In germline, CDR1 is MNHNS, CDR2 SASEGT. Here the CDR3 reads CASSGRLAPQNTGELFF. As DNA, the CDR3 is TGTGCCAGCAGTGGAAGACTAGCGCCCCAGAACACCGGGGAGCTGTTTTTT.

The chain joins TRBV14 to TRBJ2-4; D possibly corresponds to TRBD2 (7 bases). The V end was cut by 6 bases, the J end by 3 bases, with 15 bases between. CDR1 is SGHDN and CDR2 is FVKESK in the germline V gene. This CDR3 has 15 residues. The chain's CDR3 is CASSRRGGFKNIQYF. In DNA form, the CDR3 reads TGTGCCAGCAGTCGAAGGGGGGGTTTCAAAAACATTCAGTACTTC.

The V and J genes are TRBV5-4 and TRBJ2-1, with D possibly TRBD1 on 6 matching bases. Trimming removed 6 bases from V and 6 bases from J, with 19 bases in between. CDR3 length: 15 amino acids. CDR1 and CDR2 from the germline V gene are SGHNT and YYREEE (reference sequence). As DNA, the CDR3 is TGTGCCAGCAAACAGGGTTCTGCATTTTTCAATGAGCAGTTCTTC. Its protein product is CASKQGSAFFNEQFF.

V is TRBV4-1 and J is TRBJ2-3; 9 bases are shared with TRBD2. Looked up from germline, CDR1 is MGHRA and CDR2 is YSYEKL. The CDR3 consists of 17 residues. V trimming: 0 bases; J trimming: 4 bases; junction bases outside the gene matches: 8. CDR3 sequence: CASSQEYLAGLPDTQYF. In DNA, the CDR3 is TGCGCCAGCAGCCAAGAATACCTAGCGGGATTGCCAGATACGCAGTATTTT.

The V gene is TRBV12-3 or TRBV12-4, the J gene TRBJ2-2; no clear D. The CDR3 is 12 residues long. With 3 bases removed from V and 6 bases from J, the gap between germline ends came to 5 bases. The CDR3 here is CASSFVPGELFF. The DNA for the CDR3 is TGTGCCAGCAGTTTCGTTCCCGGGGAGCTGTTTTTT.

The gene calls are TRBV19 and TRBJ2-1; tentatively, D is TRBD2 (6 bases). Trimming cost V 4 bases and J 9 bases, with 16 bases left between them. Germline CDR1 reads LNHDA; CDR2 reads SQIVND (reference sequence). CDR3 length equals 14 residues. CDR3 amino acids: CASSTRDSGREQFF. The CDR3 DNA follows: TGTGCCAGTAGTACCCGGGACTCAGGGCGTGAGCAGTTCTTC.

The gene calls are TRBV28 and TRBJ2-5; 8 nucleotides line up with TRBD2. V dropped 5 bases and J dropped 4; count of bases not matched to a gene: 9. The CDR3 covers 15 residues. Germline lookup yields CDR1 MDHEN and CDR2 SYDVKM. The DNA for the CDR3 is TGTGCCAGCAGTCCTACTAGCGGATGGCGAGAGACCCAGTACTTC. Its protein is CASSPTSGWRETQYF.

The J gene is TRBJ1-1, the V gene TRBV15; D is perhaps TRBD1 (5 bases). The CDR3 extends over 13 amino acids. Germline CDR1 reads LNHNV; CDR2 reads YYDKDF (reference sequence). The germline V and J ends were trimmed by 1 base and 6 bases, with 9 bases remaining between them. The CDR3 protein is CATSRGWGAEAFF. DNA for the CDR3: TGTGCCACCAGCAGAGGTTGGGGCGCTGAAGCTTTCTTT.

The chain couples TRBV3-1 (or the pseudogene TRBV3-2) to TRBJ2-1, with 8 bases lining up with TRBD2. This CDR3 has 15 amino acids. CDR1 is LGHDT and CDR2 is YNNKEL in the germline V gene (reference sequence). J was trimmed by 4 bases and V by 5 bases; bases with no gene match: 7. The CDR3 DNA follows: TGTGCCAGCAGCGACACTAGCGGCATTTACAATGAGCAGTTCTTC. Its protein product is CASSDTSGIYNEQFF.